Listed below are T cell receptor beta chains from one sample, sequenced in a study of OX40 agonist ivuxolimab in advanced cancers. Sequencing used immunoSEQ multiplex PCR; TCRdb keeps in-frame clones, though not all of them. The sample holds roughly 43,000 clones; 89% are singletons and the top ten take about 10%. Sequences were derived from CD4+ or CD8+ T cells sorted from blood, sampled in a trial of the OX40 agonist ivuxolimab. The receptors were sampled from an adult with an advanced solid tumor such as melanoma, head and neck, liver or kidney cancer. CDR3s include the opening cysteine and the closing phenylalanine or tryptophan. The D gene is left open where the match is weak. Size is stated for part of the rows, as once, few or many counts, or as a class when the clone is expanded.

CDR3,DNA,J,V,size,D
CASSLDFYEQYF,TGTGCCAGCAGCTTAGATTTCTACGAGCAGTACTTC,TRBJ2-7,TRBV7-2,-,-
CASSMSTGASYEQYF,TGTGCCAGTAGTATGTCGACAGGGGCTTCCTACGAGCAGTACTTC,TRBJ2-7,TRBV19,-,TRBD1
CASSPDIGIQETQYF,TGTGCCAGTAGTCCTGACATAGGGATTCAAGAGACCCAGTACTTC,TRBJ2-5,TRBV19,-,-
CASSLVGPLAPGVYEQYF,TGTGCCAGCAGCTTAGTCGGTCCTCTAGCTCCGGGGGTATACGAGCAGTACTTC,TRBJ2-7,TRBV7-9,-,-
CASSLQGDYGYTF,TGCGCCAGCAGCCTTCAAGGAGACTATGGCTACACCTTC,TRBJ1-2,TRBV4-1,-,-
CASSRPEKLFF,TGTGCCAGCAGCCGACCTGAAAAACTGTTTTTT,TRBJ1-4,TRBV6-1,-,-
CASGTSGINEQFF,TGCGCCAGCGGGACTAGCGGGATCAATGAGCAGTTCTTC,TRBJ2-1,TRBV5-1,-,TRBD2
CASRADRGWTEAFF,TGTGCCAGCAGAGCGGACAGGGGGTGGACTGAAGCTTTCTTT,TRBJ1-1,TRBV28,-,TRBD1
CASSLYLGPRTGELFF,TGTGCCAGCAGTTTATATCTGGGGCCGAGGACCGGGGAGCTGTTTTTT,TRBJ2-2,TRBV28,-,-
CASSEGASWEQYF,TGTGCCAGCAGTGAAGGGGCGTCCTGGGAGCAGTACTTC,TRBJ2-7,TRBV6-1,-,-
CASSYSTGSTEAFF,TGTGCCAGCAGCTACTCGACAGGATCCACTGAAGCTTTCTTT,TRBJ1-1,TRBV7-2,-,-
CASSRDIGYANTGELFF,TGTGCCAGCAGCCGGGACATTGGGTACGCGAACACCGGGGAGCTGTTTTTT,TRBJ2-2,TRBV28,-,-
CASSIGPGTSYEQYF,TGTGCCAGTAGTATAGGACCCGGGACATCCTACGAGCAGTACTTC,TRBJ2-7,TRBV19,-,-
CASSVLGLSTDTQYF,TGTGCCAGCAGCGTCCTCGGACTTAGCACAGATACGCAGTATTTT,TRBJ2-3,TRBV9,-,-
CATTWGALETQYF,TGTGCCACCACGTGGGGGGCGCTTGAGACCCAGTACTTC,TRBJ2-5,TRBV6-5,-,-
CASSFRLVNEQYF,TGTGCCAGCAGTTTCAGATTGGTCAACGAGCAGTACTTC,TRBJ2-7,TRBV28,-,-
CASSLAANTDTQYF,TGTGCCAGCAGTTTAGCAGCGAACACAGATACGCAGTATTTT,TRBJ2-3,TRBV28,-,-
CAISDLAGGSLSYNEQFF,TGTGCCATCAGTGATCTAGCGGGGGGGTCCCTCTCCTACAATGAGCAGTTCTTC,TRBJ2-1,TRBV10-3,-,TRBD2
CASSSAAGNESPLHF,TGTGCCAGCAGTTCCGCGGCAGGCAATGAATCACCCCTCCACTTT,TRBJ1-6,TRBV28,-,-
CASSLRGEVLNEKLFF,TGTGCCAGCAGCTTACGGGGGGAAGTCCTTAATGAAAAACTGTTTTTT,TRBJ1-4,TRBV7-2,-,-
CASSAMGDQQETQYF,TGTGCCAGCAGCGCCATGGGGGACCAACAAGAGACCCAGTACTTC,TRBJ2-5,TRBV11-2,-,-
CASSVEGSNTGELFF,TGTGCCAGCAGCGTAGAGGGATCGAACACCGGGGAGCTGTTTTTT,TRBJ2-2,TRBV9,-,-
CASGRLNTEAFF,TGTGCCAGCGGGAGACTGAACACTGAAGCTTTCTTT,TRBJ1-1,TRBV2,-,-
CATSRTTGLYGYTF,TGTGCCACCAGCAGAACGACAGGACTCTATGGCTACACCTTC,TRBJ1-2,TRBV15,-,-
CASSIIGGTEAFF,TGTGCCAGTAGTATAATTGGGGGCACTGAAGCTTTCTTT,TRBJ1-1,TRBV19,-,-
CAWSVTNTEAFF,TGTGCCTGGAGTGTTACGAACACTGAAGCTTTCTTT,TRBJ1-1,TRBV30,few,-
CASRGDTGSSYNEQFF,TGTGCCAGCAGGGGCGATACAGGGAGCTCCTACAATGAGCAGTTCTTC,TRBJ2-1,TRBV6-6,-,-
CASTGGLGREQYF,TGTGCCAGCACGGGGGGGCTGGGTCGAGAGCAGTACTTC,TRBJ2-7,TRBV19,-,TRBD2
CASSLISSPYNEQFF,TGTGCCAGCAGCTTAATAAGTTCCCCCTACAATGAGCAGTTCTTC,TRBJ2-1,TRBV7-3,-,-
CASSSFGGSGTQYF,TGTGCCAGCAGCTCTTTTGGAGGCTCAGGAACCCAGTACTTC,TRBJ2-5,TRBV7-2,-,-
CASSFYRANSNEKLFF,TGCGCCAGCAGCTTTTACCGGGCTAATTCCAATGAAAAACTGTTTTTT,TRBJ1-4,TRBV5-1,-,-
CASSSSLNTEAFF,TGTGCCAGCAGTTCGAGCTTGAACACTGAAGCTTTCTTT,TRBJ1-1,TRBV28,-,-
CASSLGGGLQETQYF,TGTGCCAGCAGCTTAGGAGGAGGGCTACAAGAGACCCAGTACTTC,TRBJ2-5,TRBV7-9,-,-
CASKSGHMNTEAFF,TGTGCCAGCAAGTCAGGACACATGAACACTGAAGCTTTCTTT,TRBJ1-1,TRBV27,-,-
CASREVQKDYGYTF,TGTGCCAGCAGGGAAGTACAGAAAGACTATGGCTACACCTTC,TRBJ1-2,TRBV9,-,-
CASSSETGSAYEQYF,TGTGCCAGCAGCTCAGAGACAGGTTCCGCTTACGAGCAGTACTTC,TRBJ2-7,TRBV5-5,-,-
CASSQVAGDTDTQYF,TGCGCCAGCAGCCAAGTGGCGGGAGATACAGATACGCAGTATTTT,TRBJ2-3,TRBV4-1,few,TRBD2
CASSLGMNPDTQYF,TGTGCCAGCAGTTTAGGTATGAACCCAGATACGCAGTATTTT,TRBJ2-3,TRBV27,-,-
CASSQAFPSGGRTDTQYF,TGCGCCAGCAGCCAAGCTTTTCCTAGCGGGGGTCGAACAGATACGCAGTATTTT,TRBJ2-3,TRBV4-1,-,TRBD2
CASSLGRAGNNQPQHF,TGTGCCAGCAGCTTAGGTAGGGCGGGAAACAATCAGCCCCAGCATTTT,TRBJ1-5,TRBV7-2,-,-
CASSEGASGVYEQYF,TGTGCCAGCAGTGAAGGGGCTAGCGGGGTCTACGAGCAGTACTTC,TRBJ2-7,TRBV6-1,-,TRBD2
CASNPGTAYEQYF,TGTGCCAGCAACCCCGGGACGGCGTACGAGCAGTACTTC,TRBJ2-7,TRBV7-9,-,-
CASSQVLSGTSTDTQYF,TGCGCCAGCAGCCAAGTTTTGAGCGGAACTAGCACAGATACGCAGTATTTT,TRBJ2-3,TRBV4-1,-,-
CAWSVQVDTQYF,TGTGCCTGGAGTGTACAGGTGGATACGCAGTATTTT,TRBJ2-3,TRBV30,-,-
CASSQTTGWTEAFF,TGCGCCAGCAGCCAAACGACAGGGTGGACTGAAGCTTTCTTT,TRBJ1-1,TRBV4-3,few,TRBD1
CASSSMTGSGNTIYF,TGTGCCAGCAGCTCGATGACAGGCTCTGGAAACACCATATATTTT,TRBJ1-3,TRBV5-4,-,-
CSAGRGLENTEAFF,TGCAGCGCTGGGCGGGGGTTGGAGAACACTGAAGCTTTCTTT,TRBJ1-1,TRBV29-1,-,-
CASGLLSGANTGELFF,TGTGCTAGTGGTTTGCTTTCCGGTGCGAACACCGGGGAGCTGTTTTTT,TRBJ2-2,TRBV12-5,-,-
CASSLGTSGATDTQYF,TGTGCCAGCAGCCTCGGGACTAGCGGGGCCACAGATACGCAGTATTTT,TRBJ2-3,TRBV11-3,once,TRBD2
CASSLEAAPSYEQYF,TGTGCCAGCAGTTTAGAGGCAGCACCATCCTACGAGCAGTACTTC,TRBJ2-7,TRBV28,-,-
CASSSLAGDSYEQYF,TGTGCCAGCAGCTCTTTAGCGGGAGACTCCTACGAGCAGTACTTC,TRBJ2-7,TRBV11-1,-,TRBD2
CASSLAGGSGYEQYF,TGCGCCAGCAGCTTGGCCGGGGGGAGCGGCTACGAGCAGTACTTC,TRBJ2-7,TRBV5-1,-,TRBD2
CASSWDSSTDTQYF,TGTGCCAGCAGTTGGGACAGCAGCACAGATACGCAGTATTTT,TRBJ2-3,TRBV27,-,TRBD1
CASSSPFGPLGTSLEQYF,TGTGCCAGCAGTTCCCCATTTGGTCCCTTGGGGACAAGCCTCGAGCAGTACTTC,TRBJ2-7,TRBV28,-,-
CASSAATGGIGELFF,TGCGCCAGCAGCGCGGCGACAGGGGGGATCGGGGAGCTGTTTTTT,TRBJ2-2,TRBV4-3,-,TRBD1
CASTGTSGYEQYF,TGTGCCAGCACCGGGACTAGCGGCTACGAGCAGTACTTC,TRBJ2-7,TRBV13,-,TRBD2
CASSFGPETEAFF,TGTGCCAGCAGTTTCGGGCCCGAGACTGAAGCTTTCTTT,TRBJ1-1,TRBV6-5,once,-
CASSLDRGGEKLFF,TGTGCCAGCAGTCTGGACAGGGGTGGTGAAAAACTGTTTTTT,TRBJ1-4,TRBV28,-,TRBD1
CASSQGQMNTEAFF,TGTGCCAGCTCACAAGGACAGATGAACACTGAAGCTTTCTTT,TRBJ1-1,TRBV18,once,-